This TCR beta chain derives from a study of identical twins. Findings and limits, study-wide: Surplus twin overlap in beta out-of-frame sequences was less pronounced. Conclusions rested on cross-sectional statistics rather than following the same donors.

This clonotype was seen at least ten times. Its specificity is not known. CDR1 and CDR2 (germline): MNHEY, SMNVEV (reference sequence). This CDR3 contains 16 residues. Trimming cost V 5 bases and J 1 base; bases outside gene matches: 3. TCRdb processed the 5' RACE reads anew with MiXCR; each CDR3 protein has one entry. Here the sample spans 570,000 or so distinct CDR3 sequences, 7.5% to 10% being singletons. The sample was also linked to a second study, of yellow fever vaccine responses in identical twins.

The chain is built from TRBV27 and TRBJ2-5, with 14 bases identical to TRBD2. The sequencing input was PBMCs. The clonotype was recovered from a woman in her late teens or twenties in good health. The CDR3 sequence is CASSPGTSGGQETQYF. CDR3 coding DNA: TGTGCCAGCAGTCCCGGGACTAGCGGGGGCCAAGAGACCCAGTACTTC.